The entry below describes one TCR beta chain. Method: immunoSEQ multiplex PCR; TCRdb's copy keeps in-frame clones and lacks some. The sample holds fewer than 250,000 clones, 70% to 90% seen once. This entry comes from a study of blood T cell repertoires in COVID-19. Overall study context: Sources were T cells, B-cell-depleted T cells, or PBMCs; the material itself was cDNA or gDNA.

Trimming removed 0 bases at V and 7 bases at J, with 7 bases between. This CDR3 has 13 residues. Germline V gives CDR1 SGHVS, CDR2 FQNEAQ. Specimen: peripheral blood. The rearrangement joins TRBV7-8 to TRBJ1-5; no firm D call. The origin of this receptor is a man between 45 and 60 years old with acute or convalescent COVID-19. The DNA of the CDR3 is TGTGCCAGCAGCTTAGCTCGAGAGCAGCCCCAGCATTTT. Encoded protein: CASSLAREQPQHF.